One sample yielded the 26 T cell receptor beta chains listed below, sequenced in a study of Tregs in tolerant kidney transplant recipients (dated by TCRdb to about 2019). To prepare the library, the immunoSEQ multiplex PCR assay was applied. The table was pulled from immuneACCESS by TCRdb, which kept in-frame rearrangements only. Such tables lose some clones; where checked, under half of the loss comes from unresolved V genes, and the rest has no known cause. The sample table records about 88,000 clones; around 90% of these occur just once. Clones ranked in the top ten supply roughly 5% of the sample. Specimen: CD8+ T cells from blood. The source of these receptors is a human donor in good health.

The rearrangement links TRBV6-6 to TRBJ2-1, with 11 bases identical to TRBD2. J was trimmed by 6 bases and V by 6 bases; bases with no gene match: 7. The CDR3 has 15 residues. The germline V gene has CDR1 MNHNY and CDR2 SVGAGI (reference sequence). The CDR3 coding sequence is TGTGCCAGCAGGGACCCGGGACTAGCGGCCAATGAGCAGTTCTTC. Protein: CASRDPGLAANEQFF.

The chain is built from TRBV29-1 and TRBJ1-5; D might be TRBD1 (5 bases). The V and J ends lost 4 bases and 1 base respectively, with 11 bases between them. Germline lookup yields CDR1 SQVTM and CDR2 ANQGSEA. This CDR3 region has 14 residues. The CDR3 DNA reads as TGCAGCGTTGGCGGGGGAAACAGCAATCAGCCCCAGCATTTT. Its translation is CSVGGGNSNQPQHF.

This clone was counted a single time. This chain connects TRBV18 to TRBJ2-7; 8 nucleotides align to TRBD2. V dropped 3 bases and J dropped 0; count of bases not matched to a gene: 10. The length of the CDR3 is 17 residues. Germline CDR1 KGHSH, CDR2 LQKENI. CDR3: CASSPPSGGESSYEQYF. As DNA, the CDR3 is TGTGCCAGCTCACCGCCCTCGGGGGGGGAGAGCTCCTACGAGCAGTACTTC.

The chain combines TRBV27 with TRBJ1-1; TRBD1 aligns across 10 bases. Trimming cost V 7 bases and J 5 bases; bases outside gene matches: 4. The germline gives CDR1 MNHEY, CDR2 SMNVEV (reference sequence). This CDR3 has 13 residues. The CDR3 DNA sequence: TGTGCCAGCAAGGACAGGGGGAAAACTGAAGCTTTCTTT. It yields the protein CASKDRGKTEAFF.

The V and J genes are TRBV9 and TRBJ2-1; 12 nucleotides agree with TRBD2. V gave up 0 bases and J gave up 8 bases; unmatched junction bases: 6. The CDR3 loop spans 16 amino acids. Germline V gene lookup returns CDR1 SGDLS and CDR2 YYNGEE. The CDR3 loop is CASSVGPSGRVDEQFF. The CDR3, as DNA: TGTGCCAGCAGCGTAGGCCCTAGCGGGAGGGTGGATGAGCAGTTCTTC.

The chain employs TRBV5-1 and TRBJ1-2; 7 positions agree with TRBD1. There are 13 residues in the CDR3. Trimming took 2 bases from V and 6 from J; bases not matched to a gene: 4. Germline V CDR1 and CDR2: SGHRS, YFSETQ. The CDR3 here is CASSLAGGNGYTF. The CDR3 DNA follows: TGCGCCAGCAGCTTAGCAGGGGGTAATGGCTACACCTTC.

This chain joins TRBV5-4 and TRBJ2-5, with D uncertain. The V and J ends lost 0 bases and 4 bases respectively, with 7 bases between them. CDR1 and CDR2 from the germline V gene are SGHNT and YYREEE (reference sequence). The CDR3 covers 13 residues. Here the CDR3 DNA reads TGTGCCAGCAGCTTGGAGGGTCCAGAGACCCAGTACTTC. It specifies CASSLEGPETQYF.

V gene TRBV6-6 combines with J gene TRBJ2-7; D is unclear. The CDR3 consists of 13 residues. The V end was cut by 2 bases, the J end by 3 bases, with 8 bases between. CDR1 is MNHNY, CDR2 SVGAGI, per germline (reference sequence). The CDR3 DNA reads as TGTGCCAGCAGTTACGGTCGCGGCTACGAGCAGTACTTC. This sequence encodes CASSYGRGYEQYF.

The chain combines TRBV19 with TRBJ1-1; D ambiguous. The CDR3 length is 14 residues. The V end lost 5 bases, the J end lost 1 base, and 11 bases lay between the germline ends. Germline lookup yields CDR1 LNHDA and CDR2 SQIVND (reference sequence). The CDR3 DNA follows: TGTGCCAGTAGTTACGGACGGACGAACACTGAAGCTTTCTTT. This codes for CASSYGRTNTEAFF.

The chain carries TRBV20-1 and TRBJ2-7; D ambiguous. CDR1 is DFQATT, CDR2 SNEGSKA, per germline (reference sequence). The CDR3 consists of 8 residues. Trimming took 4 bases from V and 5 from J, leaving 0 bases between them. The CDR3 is CSANEQYF. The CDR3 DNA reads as TGCAGTGCTAACGAGCAGTACTTC.

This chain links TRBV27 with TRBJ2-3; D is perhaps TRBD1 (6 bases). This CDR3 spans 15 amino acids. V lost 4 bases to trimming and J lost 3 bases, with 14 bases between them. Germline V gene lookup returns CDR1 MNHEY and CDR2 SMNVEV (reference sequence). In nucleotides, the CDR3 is TGTGCCAGCAGTTACAGGGCCAGGCGGACAGATACGCAGTATTTT. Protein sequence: CASSYRARRTDTQYF.

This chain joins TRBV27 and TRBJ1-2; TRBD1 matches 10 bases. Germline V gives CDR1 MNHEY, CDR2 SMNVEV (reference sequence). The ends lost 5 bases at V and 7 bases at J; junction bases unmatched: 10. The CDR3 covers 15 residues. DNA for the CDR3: TGTGCCAGCAGTCCCACCCCCGGGACAGGGGCTGGCTACACCTTC. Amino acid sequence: CASSPTPGTGAGYTF.

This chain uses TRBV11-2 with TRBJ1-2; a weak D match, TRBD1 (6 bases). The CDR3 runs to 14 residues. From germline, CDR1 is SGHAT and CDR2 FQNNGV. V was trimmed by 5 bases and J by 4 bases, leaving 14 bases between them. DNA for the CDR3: TGTGCCAGCAGCCCCAGGGAGGGGGGCTATGGCTACACCTTC. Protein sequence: CASSPREGGYGYTF.

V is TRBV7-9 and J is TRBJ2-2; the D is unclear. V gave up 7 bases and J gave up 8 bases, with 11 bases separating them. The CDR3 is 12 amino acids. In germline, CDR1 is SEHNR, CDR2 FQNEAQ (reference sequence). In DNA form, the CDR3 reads TGTGCCAGCACCTCTCTGGGGGGGGAGCTGTTTTTT. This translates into CASTSLGGELFF.

This CDR3 is CASSLHRDGGSATGELFF. In DNA, the CDR3 is TGTGCCAGCAGCCTCCACCGGGACGGTGGTAGCGCCACCGGGGAGCTGTTTTTT. The genes are TRBV7-9 and TRBJ2-2; the D gene could be TRBD1 or TRBD2 (5 bases each). The CDR3 has 18 amino acids. The V end lost 5 bases, the J end lost 4 bases, and 23 bases lay between the germline ends. Germline V gene sequence: CDR1 SEHNR, CDR2 FQNEAQ (reference sequence).

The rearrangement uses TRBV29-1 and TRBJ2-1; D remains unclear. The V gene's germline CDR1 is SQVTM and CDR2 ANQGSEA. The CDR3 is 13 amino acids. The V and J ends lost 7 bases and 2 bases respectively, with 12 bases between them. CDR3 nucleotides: TGCAGCGCTATACCGATGACCTACAATGAGCAGTTCTTC. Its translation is CSAIPMTYNEQFF.

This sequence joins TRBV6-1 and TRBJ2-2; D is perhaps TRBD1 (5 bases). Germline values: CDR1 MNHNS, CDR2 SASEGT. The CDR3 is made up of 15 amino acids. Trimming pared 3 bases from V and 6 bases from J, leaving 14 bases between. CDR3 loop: CASSEGRVVAGELFF. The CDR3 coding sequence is TGTGCCAGCAGTGAGGGCAGGGTAGTTGCCGGGGAGCTGTTTTTT.

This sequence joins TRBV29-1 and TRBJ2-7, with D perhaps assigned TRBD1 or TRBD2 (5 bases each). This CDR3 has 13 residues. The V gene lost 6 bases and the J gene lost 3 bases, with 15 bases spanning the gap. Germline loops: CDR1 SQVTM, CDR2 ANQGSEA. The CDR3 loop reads CSVRWQGVYEQYF. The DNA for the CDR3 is TGCAGCGTCCGATGGCAGGGAGTCTACGAGCAGTACTTC.

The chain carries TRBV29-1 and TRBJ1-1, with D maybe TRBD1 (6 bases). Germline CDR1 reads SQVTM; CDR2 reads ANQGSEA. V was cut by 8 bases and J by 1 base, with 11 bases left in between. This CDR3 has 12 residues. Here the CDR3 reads CSCLTGNTEAFF. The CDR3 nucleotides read TGCAGCTGTCTGACAGGGAACACTGAAGCTTTCTTT.

The chain's CDR3 is CARRYLADQETQYF. In DNA, the CDR3 is TGTGCCAGGCGGTATCTAGCGGATCAAGAGACCCAGTACTTC. The chain has TRBV19 and TRBJ2-5, with TRBD2 identical over 7 bases. Per the germline V gene, CDR1 is LNHDA and CDR2 is SQIVND (reference sequence). CDR3 length equals 14 residues. The V gene end was trimmed by 9 bases and the J gene end by 2 bases; junction bases not matched to a gene: 9.

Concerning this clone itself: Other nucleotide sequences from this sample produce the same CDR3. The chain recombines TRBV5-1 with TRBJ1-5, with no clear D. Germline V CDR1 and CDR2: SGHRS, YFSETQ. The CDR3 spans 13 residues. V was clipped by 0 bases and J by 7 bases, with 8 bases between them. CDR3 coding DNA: TGCGCCAGCAGCTTGGGTGTCGGGCAGCCCCAGCATTTT. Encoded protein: CASSLGVGQPQHF.

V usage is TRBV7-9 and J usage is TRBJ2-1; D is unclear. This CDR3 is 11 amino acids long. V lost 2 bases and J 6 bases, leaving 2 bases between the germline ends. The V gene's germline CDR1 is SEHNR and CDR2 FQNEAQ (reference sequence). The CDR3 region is CASSLFNEQFF. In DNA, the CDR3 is TGTGCCAGCAGCTTATTCAATGAGCAGTTCTTC.

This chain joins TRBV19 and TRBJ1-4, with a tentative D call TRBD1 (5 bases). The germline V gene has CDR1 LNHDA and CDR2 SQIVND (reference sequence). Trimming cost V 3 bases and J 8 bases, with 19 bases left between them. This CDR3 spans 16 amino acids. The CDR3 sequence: CASSITGAARGEKLFF. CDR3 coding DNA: TGTGCCAGTAGTATTACCGGGGCGGCTCGGGGGGAAAAACTGTTTTTT.

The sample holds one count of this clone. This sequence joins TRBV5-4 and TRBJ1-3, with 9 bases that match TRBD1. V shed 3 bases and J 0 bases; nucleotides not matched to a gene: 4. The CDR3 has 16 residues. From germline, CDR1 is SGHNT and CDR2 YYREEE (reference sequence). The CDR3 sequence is CASSSPGQGSGNTIYF. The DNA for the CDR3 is TGTGCCAGCAGCTCACCGGGACAGGGCTCTGGAAACACCATATATTTT.

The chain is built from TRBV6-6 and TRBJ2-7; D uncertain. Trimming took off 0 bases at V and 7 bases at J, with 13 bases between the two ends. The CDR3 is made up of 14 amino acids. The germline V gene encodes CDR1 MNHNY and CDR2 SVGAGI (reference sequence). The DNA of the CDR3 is TGTGCCAGCAGTTACTCGGGCTCCCCCTTAGAGCAGTACTTC. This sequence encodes CASSYSGSPLEQYF.

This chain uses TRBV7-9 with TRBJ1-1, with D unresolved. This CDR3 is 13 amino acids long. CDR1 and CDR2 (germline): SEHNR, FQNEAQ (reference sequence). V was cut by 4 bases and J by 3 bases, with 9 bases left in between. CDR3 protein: CASSSPEYTEAFF. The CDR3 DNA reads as TGTGCCAGCAGCTCCCCCGAATACACTGAAGCTTTCTTT.